These T cell receptor beta chains were read from a single sample in a study of blood T cells in healthy people across ages. TCRdb recomputed calls from the 5' RACE reads with MiXCR, one row per CDR3 protein. The sample shows some 1,500,000 distinct CDR3 sequences, 42% of them seen only once. The sample comprised blood. The receptors come from a woman between 18 and 29 years old in good health. Each CDR3 is given without its conserved first and last residue. A D gene is named only where the DNA matches it firmly.

j_call	d_call	v_call	cdr3_length	cdr3_aa
TRBJ2-5	NA	TRBV18	12	ASSPGVSQETQY
TRBJ1-5	TRBD1	TRBV15	14	VTSSGDRESNQPQH
TRBJ1-6	TRBD1	TRBV7-2	13	ASSFEGARNSPLH
TRBJ1-6	NA	TRBV7-9	14	ASSLSPVFYNSPLH
TRBJ2-1	TRBD2	TRBV3-1	13	ASSQAGLAVNEQF
TRBJ1-1	NA	TRBV6-6	12	DSRPTGGDTEAF
TRBJ2-7	NA	TRBV7-2	12	ASSSGLTGYEQY
TRBJ2-1	NA	TRBV7-6	11	ASSEVAPSEQF
TRBJ1-1	NA	TRBV5-1	12	ASSRWTVNTEAF
TRBJ1-5	NA	TRBV4-1	13	ASSQVSVSNQPQH
NA	NA	TRBV20-1	10	SASEPLETQY
TRBJ1-4	NA	TRBV12-3/TRBV12-4	11	ATSARGREKLF
TRBJ2-5	NA	TRBV29-1	11	SVDLWGKNSQY
TRBJ2-1	NA	TRBV4-3	13	ASSQDIRSGNEQF
TRBJ1-2	TRBD1	TRBV29-1	12	SVEGPQGNYGYT
TRBJ2-1	NA	TRBV7-2	13	ASSLGGQGTNEQF
TRBJ1-5	NA	TRBV27	12	ASREGTINQPQH
NA	NA	TRBV5-1	12	ASSGLLVGETQY
TRBJ2-7	NA	TRBV9	13	ASSLRDVVSCEQY
TRBJ2-3	NA	TRBV29-1	10	SVKTNTDTQY
TRBJ1-1	NA	TRBV3-1	10	ASSRWDTEAF
TRBJ1-2	NA	TRBV7-9	13	ASSPDGRGNCGYT
TRBJ1-2	NA	TRBV12-3/TRBV12-4	11	ASSLTDSYGYT
TRBJ1-1	NA	TRBV7-2	13	ASSLFGRANTEAF
TRBJ1-2	TRBD1	TRBV11-2	12	ASSTQTGGYGYT
TRBJ2-3	TRBD2	TRBV6-5	12	ASSYWAGEDTQY
TRBJ1-1	NA	TRBV15	11	TTSRDRATEAF
TRBJ1-6	NA	TRBV10-3	12	AISPRDSNSPLH
TRBJ2-1	TRBD1	TRBV6-2/TRBV6-3	14	ASRGRDRGIYNEQF
TRBJ1-4	NA	TRBV4-3	13	ASSLGQGPREKLF
TRBJ1-4	NA	TRBV7-2	13	ASSLEGGGIEKLF
TRBJ2-2	NA	TRBV4-3	14	ASSQEAPGVIGELF
TRBJ2-1	TRBD2	TRBV27	13	ASGFAGGPVNEQF
TRBJ1-2	NA	TRBV20-1	11	SAREFRGYGYT
TRBJ2-2	TRBD2	TRBV6-5	16	ASSSGLAGGADTGELF
TRBJ1-4	NA	TRBV7-9	12	ASSLRAGNEKLF
TRBJ2-1	TRBD2	TRBV7-2	16	ASSLVPSGMPPGNEQF
TRBJ1-4	NA	TRBV4-2	14	ASSQDSGGGFEKLF
TRBJ2-3	NA	TRBV4-1	13	ASSPLDIGTDTQY
TRBJ2-2	NA	TRBV29-1	12	SVDLQGGTGELF
TRBJ2-7	TRBD1	TRBV7-6	13	ASSLGDREPYEQY
TRBJ1-5	TRBD1	TRBV28	10	ATTRGHQPQH
TRBJ2-5	NA	TRBV7-9	13	ASSLPSGWGETQY
NA	NA	TRBV10-3	14	AIGSLGMSSYNEQY
TRBJ2-1	TRBD1	TRBV9	13	ASSDRDREYNEQF
TRBJ2-7	NA	TRBV7-8	15	ASSLGLTGYLPYEQY
TRBJ2-5	TRBD2	TRBV5-1	16	ASSLGTSGGTWDNEQY
TRBJ2-7	NA	TRBV6-2/TRBV6-3	9	ASRVSYEQY
TRBJ1-1	NA	TRBV27	12	ASRAGHLNTEAF
TRBJ2-1	TRBD1	TRBV5-5	13	ASSLPRTGVNEQF
TRBJ2-3	NA	TRBV7-9	12	ASSLVQVQDTQY
TRBJ2-1	TRBD2	TRBV29-1	11	SVGQGLKETQF
TRBJ2-7	TRBD2	TRBV18	13	ASSPYGTTLGEQY
TRBJ2-5	TRBD1	TRBV11-2	13	ASTYRGLYQETQY